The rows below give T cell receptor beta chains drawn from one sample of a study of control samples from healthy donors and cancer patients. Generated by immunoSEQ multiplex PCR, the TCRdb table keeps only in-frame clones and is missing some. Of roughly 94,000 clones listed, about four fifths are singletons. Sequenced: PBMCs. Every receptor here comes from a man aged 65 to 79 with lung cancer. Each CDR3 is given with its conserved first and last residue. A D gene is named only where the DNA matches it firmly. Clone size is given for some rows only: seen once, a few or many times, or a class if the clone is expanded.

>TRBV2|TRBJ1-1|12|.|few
TGTGCCAGCTATAGGGGGGGCACTGAAGCTTTCTTT
CASYRGGTEAFF
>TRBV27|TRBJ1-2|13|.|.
TGTGCCAGCAGTTTTAGAACTAACTATGGCTACACCTTC
CASSFRTNYGYTF
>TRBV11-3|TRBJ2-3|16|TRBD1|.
TGTGCCAGCAGCTTAGGGGTGAGACAGGGCGCAGATACGCAGTATTTT
CASSLGVRQGADTQYF
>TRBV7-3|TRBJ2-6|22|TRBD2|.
TGTGCCAGCAGCCCCTTCGACTGGTCTTTAGCGGGGGGGCCCCCTGGGGCCAACGTCCTGACTTTC
CASSPFDWSLAGGPPGANVLTF
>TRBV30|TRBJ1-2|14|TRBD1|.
TGTGCCTGGAGTCCCGAAGACAGGGACTATGGCTACACCTTC
CAWSPEDRDYGYTF
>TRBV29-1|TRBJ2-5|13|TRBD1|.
TGCAGCGTTGAGGGGACAGGGCGAGAGACCCAGTACTTC
CSVEGTGRETQYF
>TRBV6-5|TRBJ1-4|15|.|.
TGTGCCAGCAGTTACACGATGGGGACTAATGAAAAACTGTTTTTT
CASSYTMGTNEKLFF
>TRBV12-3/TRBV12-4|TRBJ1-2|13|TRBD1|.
TGTGCCAGCAGCCTACAGGGGAACTATGGCTACACCTTC
CASSLQGNYGYTF
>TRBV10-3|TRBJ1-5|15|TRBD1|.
TGTGCCATCAGCGCGGGACAGGGGGGCGATCAGCCCCAGCATTTT
CAISAGQGGDQPQHF
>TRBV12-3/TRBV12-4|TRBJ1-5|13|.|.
TGTGCCAGCAGATCTGCGGGGAATCAGCCCCAGCATTTT
CASRSAGNQPQHF
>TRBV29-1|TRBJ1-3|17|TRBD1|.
TGCAGCGTTGAAGCCGTGGGCCAGGGGGCGCTAGGAAACACCATATATTTT
CSVEAVGQGALGNTIYF
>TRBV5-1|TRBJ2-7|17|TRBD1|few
TGCGCCAGCAGCCGTGAGGGGGTGGGACAGGGTTTCAACGAGCAGTACTTC
CASSREGVGQGFNEQYF
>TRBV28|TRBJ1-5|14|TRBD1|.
TGTGCCAGCAGCCCACCCGGACAGGTACAGCCCCAGCATTTT
CASSPPGQVQPQHF
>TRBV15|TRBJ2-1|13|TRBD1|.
TGTGCCACCATCTGGGACAGCCCCCATGAGCAGTTCTTC
CATIWDSPHEQFF
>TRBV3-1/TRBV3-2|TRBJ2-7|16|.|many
TGTGCCAGCAGCCAAGATGGGGGGGGCCTCTTCTACGAGCAGTACTTC
CASSQDGGGLFYEQYF
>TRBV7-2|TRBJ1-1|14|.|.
TGTGCCAGCAGCTTACTGGGGGCAAGCACTGAAGCTTTCTTT
CASSLLGASTEAFF
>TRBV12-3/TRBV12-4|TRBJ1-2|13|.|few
TGTGCCAGCAGTCACAGGGCAAACTATGGCTACACCTTC
CASSHRANYGYTF
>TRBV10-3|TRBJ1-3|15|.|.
TGTGCCATCAGTGGAACAGGAACCGCCGGAAACACCATATATTTT
CAISGTGTAGNTIYF
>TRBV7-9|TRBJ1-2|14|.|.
TGTGCCAGCAGCCGGGGGGACTTTAACTATGGCTACACCTTC
CASSRGDFNYGYTF
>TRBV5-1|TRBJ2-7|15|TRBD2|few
TGCGCCAGCAGCTTGGTTGCCGGGGGGGTCTACGAGCAGTACTTC
CASSLVAGGVYEQYF
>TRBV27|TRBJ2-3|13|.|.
TGTGCCAGCAGTTTAAATCCTAGAGATACGCAGTATTTT
CASSLNPRDTQYF
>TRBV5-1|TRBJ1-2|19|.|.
TGCGCCAGCAGCCCTGGGGGGGGATGGATCGGTGATCCTAACTATGGCTACACCTTC
CASSPGGGWIGDPNYGYTF
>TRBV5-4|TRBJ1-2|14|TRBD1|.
TGTGCCAGCAGCTTGACAGGGGAGGGGGCTGGCTACACCTTC
CASSLTGEGAGYTF
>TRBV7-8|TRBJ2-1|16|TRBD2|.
TGTGCCAGCAGCCCCCGGACTAGCGGGTTCTACAATGAGCAGTTCTTC
CASSPRTSGFYNEQFF
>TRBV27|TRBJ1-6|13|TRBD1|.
TGTGCCAGCACCTTAAACAGGGGGTCACCCCTCCACTTT
CASTLNRGSPLHF
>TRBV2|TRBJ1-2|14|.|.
TGTGCCAGGCGGGACCCTGGGGGGATTTATGGCTACACCTTC
CARRDPGGIYGYTF
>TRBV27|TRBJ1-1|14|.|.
TGTGCCAGCAGTTTTATAGGGGGAAGCACTGAAGCTTTCTTT
CASSFIGGSTEAFF
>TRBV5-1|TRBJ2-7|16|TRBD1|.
TGCGCCAGCAGCTTGGCTAGGACAGGGACCCCCTACGAGCAGTACTTC
CASSLARTGTPYEQYF
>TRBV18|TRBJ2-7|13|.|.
TGTGCCAGCTCACCCGGACAGACCTACGAGCAGTACTTC
CASSPGQTYEQYF
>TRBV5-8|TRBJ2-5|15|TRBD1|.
TGTGCCAGCAGCATAGGACAGGGGGCTTTAGAGACCCAGTACTTC
CASSIGQGALETQYF
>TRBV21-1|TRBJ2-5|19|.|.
TGTGCCAGCAGCAGGACGACCGCCGGGACAGGGGGAAAAGGGAAGACCCAGTACTTC
CASSRTTAGTGGKGKTQYF
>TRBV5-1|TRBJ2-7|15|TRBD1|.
TGCGCCAGCAGCCCGGAGGGACAGGGGGCGCGGGAGCAGTACTTC
CASSPEGQGAREQYF
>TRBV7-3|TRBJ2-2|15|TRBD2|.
TGTGCCAGCAGCCCGACTAGCGGGTATACCGGGGAGCTGTTTTTT
CASSPTSGYTGELFF
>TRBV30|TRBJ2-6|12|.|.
TGTGCCTGGAGTAGTTGGGCCAACGTCCTGACTTTC
CAWSSWANVLTF
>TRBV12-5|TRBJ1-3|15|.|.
TGTGCTAGTGGCCGCGACCCAGCACCCGGAAACACCATATATTTT
CASGRDPAPGNTIYF
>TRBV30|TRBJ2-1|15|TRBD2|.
TGTGCCGGTAGTCGGGGGGGCCTAGCCTACAATGAGCAGTTCTTC
CAGSRGGLAYNEQFF
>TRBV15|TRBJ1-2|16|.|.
TGTGCCACCAGCAGAGCGTGGCCGCTCCTTGACTATGGCTACACCTTC
CATSRAWPLLDYGYTF
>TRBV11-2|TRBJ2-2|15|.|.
TGTGCCAGCAGCTTAGTTGCCAGAAACACCGGGGAGCTGTTTTTT
CASSLVARNTGELFF
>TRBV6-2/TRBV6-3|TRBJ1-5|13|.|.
TGTGCCAGCAGTTACGGGGTGGCTCAGCCCCAGCATTTT
CASSYGVAQPQHF
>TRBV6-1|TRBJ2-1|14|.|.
TGTGCCAGCAGTGAGGGGGACATCGACAATGAGCAGTTCTTC
CASSEGDIDNEQFF
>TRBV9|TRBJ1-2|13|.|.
TGTGCCAGCAGCGAGACACCTAACTATGGCTACACCTTC
CASSETPNYGYTF
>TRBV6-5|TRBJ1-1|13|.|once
TGTGCCAGCAGTTACTCCCTGAACACTGAAGCTTTCTTT
CASSYSLNTEAFF
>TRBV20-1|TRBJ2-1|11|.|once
TGCAGTGCTAGAGATTGGAATGAGCAGTTCTTC
CSARDWNEQFF
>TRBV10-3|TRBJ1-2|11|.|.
TGTGCCATCAGTGACAGCTATGGCTACACCTTC
CAISDSYGYTF
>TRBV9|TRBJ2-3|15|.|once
TGTGCCAGCAGCGGATGGGACACGAGCACAGATACGCAGTATTTT
CASSGWDTSTDTQYF
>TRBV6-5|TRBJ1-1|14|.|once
TGTGCCAGCAGTTACTCAGGGTTGGGAACTGAAGCTTTCTTT
CASSYSGLGTEAFF
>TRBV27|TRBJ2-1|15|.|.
TGTGCCAGCAGTTTCCGGACAGATAAGGGGAATGAGCAGTTCTTC
CASSFRTDKGNEQFF
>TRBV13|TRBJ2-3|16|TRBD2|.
TGTGCCAGCAGCCCCCGACTAGCGGGGGGGTGGAATACGCAGTATTTT
CASSPRLAGGWNTQYF
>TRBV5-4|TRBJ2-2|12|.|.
TGTGCCAGCCCGACAGACACCGGGGAGCTGTTTTTT
CASPTDTGELFF
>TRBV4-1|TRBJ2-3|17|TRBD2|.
TGCGCCAGCAGCCTATCCTGGACTAGCGGGGGCACAGATACGCAGTATTTT
CASSLSWTSGGTDTQYF
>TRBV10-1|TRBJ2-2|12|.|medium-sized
TGCGCCGTCAGCCCCACCACCGGGGAGCTGTTTTTT
CAVSPTTGELFF
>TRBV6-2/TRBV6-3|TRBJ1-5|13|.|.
TGTGCCAGCAGTTACAACGTCCAGCAGCCCCAGCATTTT
CASSYNVQQPQHF
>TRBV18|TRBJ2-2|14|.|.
TGTGCCAGCTCACGCACCGGGACCACCGGGGAGCTGTTTTTT
CASSRTGTTGELFF
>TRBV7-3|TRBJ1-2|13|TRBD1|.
TGTGCCAGCAGCCCGGGACAGGGAAGTGGCTACACCTTC
CASSPGQGSGYTF
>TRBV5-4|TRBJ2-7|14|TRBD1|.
TGTGCCAGCAGCTTGGGGACAGGGGCCTACGAGCAGTACTTC
CASSLGTGAYEQYF